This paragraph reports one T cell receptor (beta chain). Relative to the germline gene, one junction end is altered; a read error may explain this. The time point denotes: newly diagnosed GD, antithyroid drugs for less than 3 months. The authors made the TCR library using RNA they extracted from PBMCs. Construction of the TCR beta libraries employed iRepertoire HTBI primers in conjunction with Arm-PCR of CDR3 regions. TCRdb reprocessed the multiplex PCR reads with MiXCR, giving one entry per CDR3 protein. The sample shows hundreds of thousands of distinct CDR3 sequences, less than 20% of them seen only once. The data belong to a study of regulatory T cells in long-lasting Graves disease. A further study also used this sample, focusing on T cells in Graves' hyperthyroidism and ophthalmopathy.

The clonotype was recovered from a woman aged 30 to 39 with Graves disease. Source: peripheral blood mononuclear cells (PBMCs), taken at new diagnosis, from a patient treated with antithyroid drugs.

The CDR3 spells CASNYGGTEAFF. Here the CDR3 DNA reads TGTGCCAGCAATTACGGCGGGACTGAAGCTTTCTTT. The chain recombines TRBV6-5 with TRBJ1-1; no clear D. CDR1 MNHEY and CDR2 SVGAGI come from the germline V gene. The CDR3 contains 12 residues.